This is a list of T cell receptor beta chains from one sample in a study of T cells in Graves' hyperthyroidism and ophthalmopathy. TCRdb fed the multiplex PCR reads into MiXCR, producing one record per CDR3 protein. This table has hundreds of thousands of distinct CDR3 sequences, less than 20% appearing once. The sequencing sample was made of blood. Receptor source: a woman aged 18 to 35 with Graves' hyperthyroidism. CDR3s include the opening cysteine and the closing phenylalanine or tryptophan. The order of the fields is clone size, D gene, V gene, J gene, CDR3 DNA, CDR3 protein. The D gene is left open where the match is weak. A clone size is listed for some rows: how often the clone was seen (once, few, many), or a class if it is expanded.

few	.	TRBV6-1	TRBJ1-6	TGTGCCAGCAGTCCAAGGACGAGCTCCTATAATTCACCCCTCCACTTT	CASSPRTSSYNSPLHF
.	.	TRBV12-3/TRBV12-4	TRBJ1-1	TGTGCCAGCAGTTTAGACTGGGGGGCACGGATAGCTTTCTTT	CASSLDWGARIAFF
.	TRBD2	TRBV20-1	TRBJ2-1	TGCAGTGCTCGTATGGGACTAGCGGATTACAATGAGCAGTTCTTC	CSARMGLADYNEQFF
many	.	TRBV5-1	TRBJ1-1	TGCGCCAGCAGCTTGAGTCCTCAAAGGAACACTGAAGCTTTCTTT	CASSLSPQRNTEAFF
many	TRBD1	TRBV7-9	TRBJ2-5	TGTGCCAGCAGCTTCCCCGACAGGGGAGTTGTAGAGACCCAGTACTTC	CASSFPDRGVVETQYF
many	TRBD2	TRBV11-2	TRBJ2-7	TGTGCCAGCAGCCGACCCGGGAGGAGAGACGAGCAGTACTTC	CASSRPGRRDEQYF
few	TRBD1	TRBV7-2	TRBJ1-5	TGTGCCAGCAGCTTTGGATCCGGGACAGGGGTCCGATGGCCCCAGCATTTT	CASSFGSGTGVRWPQHF
few	TRBD1	TRBV20-1	TRBJ1-1	TGCAGTAGGGCGGGACAGGGGTATGGAGCTTTCTTT	CSRAGQGYGAFF
many	.	TRBV27	TRBJ1-1	TGTGCCAGCAGTTTAAGCCCTGAAGCTTTCTTT	CASSLSPEAFF
.	.	TRBV20-1	TRBJ1-6	TGCAGTGCCCTGCTCGGGGGGTCGGGTAATTCACCCCTCCACTTT	CSALLGGSGNSPLHF
few	TRBD1	TRBV7-2	TRBJ2-5	TGTGCCAGCAGCTTATGGCAGGGGGCAAGAGAGACCCAGTACTTC	CASSLWQGARETQYF
many	.	TRBV11-2	TRBJ2-2	TGTGCCAGCAGCCCCCGTTTCCGCACCGGGGAGCTGTTTTTT	CASSPRFRTGELFF
many	.	TRBV12-3/TRBV12-4	TRBJ1-2	TGCGCCAGCAGCCCAGGGAACTATGGCTACACCTTC	CASSPGNYGYTF
.	.	TRBV5-4	TRBJ2-1	TGTGCCAGCCAGGGGGGAGGGGGCATTGACTACAATGAGCAGTTCTTC	CASQGGGGIDYNEQFF
few	.	TRBV10-3	TRBJ1-1	TGTGCCATCAGTGAGTCGGGACTGAACACTGAAGCTTTCTTT	CAISESGLNTEAFF
.	.	TRBV5-1	TRBJ2-1	TGCGCCAGCAGCTCAGAGACCTATAACAATGAGCAGTCCTTC	CASSSETYNNEQSF
.	TRBD1	TRBV29-1	TRBJ1-2	TGCAGCGTGGGACAGGGGTTCCGAGCTAACTATGGCTACACCTTC	CSVGQGFRANYGYTF
many	.	TRBV11-2	TRBJ1-6	TGTGCCAGCAGCTTAACTGTGTCCCTCTACGATAATTCACCCCTCCACTTT	CASSLTVSLYDNSPLHF
.	.	TRBV7-9	TRBJ2-1	TGTGCCAGCAGCTTAGCCGCGGACGGAAGATACAATGAGCAGTTCTTC	CASSLAADGRYNEQFF
many	.	TRBV20-1	TRBJ1-6	TGCAGTGCGCAGTCAGGCAATTCACCCCTCCACTTT	CSAQSGNSPLHF
few	.	TRBV7-9	TRBJ2-1	TGTGCCAGCAGCTCGCTGGATGAGCAGTTCTTC	CASSSLDEQFF
many	TRBD2	TRBV5-1	TRBJ2-7	TGCGCCAGCAGCTGGGGACTAGCGGGGGGAGTCTACGAGCAGTACTTC	CASSWGLAGGVYEQYF
few	TRBD2	TRBV4-3	TRBJ2-5	TGCGCCAGCAGCCAAGATACAGCGGGGGGGTACCAAGAGACCCAGTACTTC	CASSQDTAGGYQETQYF
.	.	TRBV2	TRBJ1-2	TGTGCCATCCCCCCCGGGGGGGCTGGCTATGGCTACACCTTC	CAIPPGGAGYGYTF
many	TRBD1	TRBV12-3/TRBV12-4	TRBJ2-3	TGTGCCAGCAGTCCGGGACAGTGGATAGATACGCAGTATTTT	CASSPGQWIDTQYF
many	TRBD2	TRBV3-1	TRBJ2-5	TGTGCCAGCAGCCAACGCGGGGGGAGCCAAGAGACCCAGTACTTC	CASSQRGGSQETQYF
many	.	TRBV5-1	TRBJ2-2	TGCGCCAGCAGCCAACGGGGTTCGTACACCGGGGAGCTGTTTTTT	CASSQRGSYTGELFF
.	.	TRBV10-3	TRBJ2-2	TGTGCCATCAGTGATAAGGGATCTAACACCGGGGAGCTGTTTTTT	CAISDKGSNTGELFF
many	.	TRBV5-1	TRBJ2-1	TGCGCCAGCAGCTTGGTGGGCAATCCGGTTGGCAATGAGCAGTTCTTC	CASSLVGNPVGNEQFF
.	.	TRBV5-1	TRBJ2-2	TGCGCCAGCAGCTTGCCCTCCGCAGGGCCCGGGGAGCTGTTTTTT	CASSLPSAGPGELFF
many	.	TRBV29-1	TRBJ2-7	TGCAGCGTTGAAACGACCGGCCGGGACTTTAGCTCCTACGAGCAGTACTTC	CSVETTGRDFSSYEQYF
many	.	TRBV29-1	TRBJ1-1	TGCAGCGTTGAAAACAGAGTAGCCATGAACACTGAAGCTTTCTTT	CSVENRVAMNTEAFF
many	.	TRBV2	TRBJ1-4	TGTGCCAGCAGTGAATCGGGGGGCGCCCGAAAACTGTTTTTT	CASSESGGARKLFF
many	.	TRBV7-2	TRBJ1-5	TGTGCCAGCAGCTTAGGGGTGGGGGGCAGCAATCAGCCCCAGCATTTT	CASSLGVGGSNQPQHF
.	TRBD1	TRBV6-1	TRBJ2-7	TGTGCCAGCAGTAAGGACAGGGAGCCTCCCTACGAGCAGTACTTC	CASSKDREPPYEQYF
.	.	TRBV6-2/TRBV6-3	TRBJ1-2	TGTGCCAGCAGGAACAACTATGGCTACACCTTC	CASRNNYGYTF
.	TRBD1	TRBV19	TRBJ2-3	TGTGCCACCTCTAAAGCCGGGACAGGGACAGGAGATACGCAGTATTTT	CATSKAGTGTGDTQYF
few	.	TRBV7-2	TRBJ1-6	TGTGCCAGCAGCTTAGAAGTGGAGGGGACGAATAATTCACCCCTCCACTTT	CASSLEVEGTNNSPLHF
few	.	TRBV27	TRBJ2-4	TGTGCCAGCACGAACCCCTGGGAAAACATTCAGTACTTC	CASTNPWENIQYF
many	TRBD2	TRBV5-1	TRBJ2-3	TGCGCCAGCGCCCGCCGGAGCGGGGGGAGCACAGATACGCAGTATTTT	CASARRSGGSTDTQYF
many	.	TRBV5-1	TRBJ2-7	TGCGCCAGCAGCGTTCGGGGAACAGGTATTCACGAGCAGTACTTC	CASSVRGTGIHEQYF
many	TRBD1	TRBV28	TRBJ2-2	TGTGCCAGCAGTCCCTACAGGGGGCGAAGCACCGGGGAGCTGTTTTTT	CASSPYRGRSTGELFF
few	.	TRBV6-2/TRBV6-3	TRBJ2-1	TGTGCCAGCAGTTATCCTGGTAGCCACGGGGGCTACAATGAGCAGTTCTTC	CASSYPGSHGGYNEQFF
many	.	TRBV3-1	TRBJ2-1	TGTGCCAGCAGCCATTCCTCCGGGACTCCCGGGTACAATGAGCAGTTCTTC	CASSHSSGTPGYNEQFF
many	TRBD2	TRBV3-1	TRBJ2-2	TGTGCCAGCAGCCAACGACTAGCGGTGAACACCGGGGAGCTGTTTTTT	CASSQRLAVNTGELFF
many	.	TRBV6-4	TRBJ2-2	TGTGCCAGCAGTGAAATAGGAGGAGCGGCCGGGGAGCTGTTTTTT	CASSEIGGAAGELFF
.	.	TRBV20-1	TRBJ2-2	TGCGGTGCTAGAGAGGGGACGGGTAGGCGGGGGCTGTTTTTT	CGAREGTGRRGLFF
many	.	TRBV7-2	TRBJ1-1	TGTGCCAGCAGCCAGGGCAGCCTGAACACTGAAGCTTTCTTT	CASSQGSLNTEAFF
.	TRBD2	TRBV6-1	TRBJ2-3	TGTGCCAGCATGGTGGGGGGGGGCACAGATACGCAGTATTTT	CASMVGGGTDTQYF
many	.	TRBV3-1	TRBJ2-6	TGTGCCAGCCGCCTTACTGGGGCCAACGTCCTGACTTTC	CASRLTGANVLTF
few	.	TRBV7-3	TRBJ2-2	TGTGCCAGCAGCTGGGCGGGCGGGGAGCTGTTTTTT	CASSWAGGELFF
many	TRBD1	TRBV7-2	TRBJ1-1	TGTGCCAGCAGCTTTAACAGGGGGCTCGGTGAAGCTTTCTTT	CASSFNRGLGEAFF
many	TRBD1	TRBV20-1	TRBJ1-2	TGCAGTGCGCCGGGACAGGGGGTGTCAAACTATGGCTACACCTTC	CSAPGQGVSNYGYTF
many	TRBD2	TRBV15	TRBJ2-2	TGTGCCACCAGCAGAATAGCGGGAGCGGGCACCGGGGAGCTGTTTTTT	CATSRIAGAGTGELFF
once	.	TRBV7-3	TRBJ2-7	TGTGCCAGCAGCTTAGAAGGAGCCGTCTACGAGCAGTACTTC	CASSLEGAVYEQYF
.	TRBD2	TRBV7-9	TRBJ2-1	TGTGCCAGCAGCTATACTAGCGGGGGGGCAATTGAGCAGTTCTTC	CASSYTSGGAIEQFF
many	.	TRBV2	TRBJ2-3	TGTGCCAGCAGTGATGTACGGGGTTATAGCACAGATACGCAGTATTTT	CASSDVRGYSTDTQYF
few	.	TRBV20-1	TRBJ1-2	TGCAGTGCTAGAGACCTTAACAGGGTCGGCTACACCTTC	CSARDLNRVGYTF
few	.	TRBV7-2	TRBJ2-7	TGTGCCAGCATTGTGAGCCGGGGCTCCTACGAGCAGTACTTC	CASIVSRGSYEQYF